The present T cell receptor beta chain was sequenced within a study of human CD8 memory T cell subsets. Study results and caveats: Precursor exhausted T cells shared very few clonotypes with stem-like memory T cells.

Production of TCR beta libraries used UMI-labeled 5' RACE as the method. Using the 5' RACE reads, TCRdb records one entry per CDR3 protein without DNA. This sample contains approximately 10,000 distinct CDR3 sequences. Germline V gives CDR1 SNHLY, CDR2 FYNNEI. There are 15 residues in the CDR3. Exhausted-like traits marked the TPEX cells, which were CCR7+ PD-1+ TIGIT+ early memory CD8+ T cells. Concerning this clonotype itself: Its matching antigen is unknown.

This clonotype originated in a human donor in good health. Input material: CD8+ T cells from PBMCs. The chain recombines TRBV2 with TRBJ2-2; TCRdb gives TRBD1 as the D gene, but with no DNA this cannot be confirmed. CDR3 sequence: CASSEGTGGTGELFF.